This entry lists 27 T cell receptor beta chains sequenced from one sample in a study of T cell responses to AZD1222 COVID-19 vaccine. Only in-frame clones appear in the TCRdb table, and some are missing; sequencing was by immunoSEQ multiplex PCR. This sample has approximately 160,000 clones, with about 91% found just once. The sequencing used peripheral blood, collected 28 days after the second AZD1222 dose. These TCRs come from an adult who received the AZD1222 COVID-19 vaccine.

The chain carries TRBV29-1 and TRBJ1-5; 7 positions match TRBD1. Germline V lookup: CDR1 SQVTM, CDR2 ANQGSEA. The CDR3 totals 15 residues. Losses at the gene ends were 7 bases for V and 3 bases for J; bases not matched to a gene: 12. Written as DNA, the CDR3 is TGCAGCGCAGTCGGACAGGTCAAGGTCAATCAGCCCCAGCATTTT. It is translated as CSAVGQVKVNQPQHF.

This CDR3 reads CARSFHGTGGNEQYF. The DNA of the CDR3 is TGTGCCAGAAGCTTCCACGGGACAGGGGGTAACGAGCAGTACTTC. The chain links TRBV5-3 to TRBJ2-7; 11 bases are shared with TRBD1. TRBV5-3 is an ORF, and what it does is uncertain. This CDR3 has 15 residues. Losses at the gene ends were 2 bases for V and 5 bases for J; bases not matched to a gene: 6.

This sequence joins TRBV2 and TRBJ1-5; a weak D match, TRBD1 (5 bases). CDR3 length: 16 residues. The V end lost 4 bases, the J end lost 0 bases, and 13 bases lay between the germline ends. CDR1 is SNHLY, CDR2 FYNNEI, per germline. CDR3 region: CASSAGTGYSNQPQHF. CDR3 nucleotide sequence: TGTGCCAGCAGTGCCGGGACGGGATATAGCAATCAGCCCCAGCATTTT.

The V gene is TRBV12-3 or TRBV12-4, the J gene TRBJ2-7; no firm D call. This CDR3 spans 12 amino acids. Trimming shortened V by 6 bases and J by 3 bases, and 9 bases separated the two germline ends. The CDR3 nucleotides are TGTGCCAGCAGGAAGGAACACTACGAGCAGTACTTC. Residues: CASRKEHYEQYF.

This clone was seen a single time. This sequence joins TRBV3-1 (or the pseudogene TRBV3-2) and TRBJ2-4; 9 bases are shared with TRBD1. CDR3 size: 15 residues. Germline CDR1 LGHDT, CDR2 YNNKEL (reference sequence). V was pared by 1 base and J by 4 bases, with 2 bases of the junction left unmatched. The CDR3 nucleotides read TGTGCCAGCAGCCAAGCCGGGACAGGGAAAAACATTCAGTACTTC. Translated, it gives CASSQAGTGKNIQYF.

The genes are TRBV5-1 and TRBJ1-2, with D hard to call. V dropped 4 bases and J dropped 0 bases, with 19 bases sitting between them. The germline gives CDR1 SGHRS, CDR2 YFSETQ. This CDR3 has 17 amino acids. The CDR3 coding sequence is TGCGCCAGCAGCATAAACCGCTCTCTAGCCACTAACTATGGCTACACCTTC. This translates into CASSINRSLATNYGYTF.

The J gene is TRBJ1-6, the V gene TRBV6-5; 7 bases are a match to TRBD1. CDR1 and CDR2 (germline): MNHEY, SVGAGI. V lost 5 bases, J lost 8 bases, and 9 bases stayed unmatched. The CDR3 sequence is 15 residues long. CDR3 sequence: CASSLRQGGDSPLHF. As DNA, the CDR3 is TGTGCCAGCAGTCTTCGACAGGGTGGGGATTCACCCCTCCACTTT.

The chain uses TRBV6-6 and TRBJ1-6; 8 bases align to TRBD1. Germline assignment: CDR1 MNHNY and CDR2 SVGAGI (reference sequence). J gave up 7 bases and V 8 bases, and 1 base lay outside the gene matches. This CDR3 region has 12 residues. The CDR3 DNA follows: TGTGCCAGCTACAGGGGGAATTCACCCCTCCACTTT. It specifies CASYRGNSPLHF.

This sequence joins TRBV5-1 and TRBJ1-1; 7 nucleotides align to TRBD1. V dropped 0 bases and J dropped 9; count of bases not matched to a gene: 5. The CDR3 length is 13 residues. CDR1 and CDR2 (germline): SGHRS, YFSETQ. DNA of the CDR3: TGCGCCAGCAGCTTGGCCGGGACAGCCCAAGCTTTCTTT. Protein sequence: CASSLAGTAQAFF.

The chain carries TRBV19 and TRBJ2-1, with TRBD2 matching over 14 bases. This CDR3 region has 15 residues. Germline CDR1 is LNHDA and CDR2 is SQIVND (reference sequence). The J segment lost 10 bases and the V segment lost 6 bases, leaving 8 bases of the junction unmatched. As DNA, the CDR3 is TGTGCCAGTAGGCCGACTAGCGGGGGGGCCCGGGAGCAGTTCTTC. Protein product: CASRPTSGGAREQFF.

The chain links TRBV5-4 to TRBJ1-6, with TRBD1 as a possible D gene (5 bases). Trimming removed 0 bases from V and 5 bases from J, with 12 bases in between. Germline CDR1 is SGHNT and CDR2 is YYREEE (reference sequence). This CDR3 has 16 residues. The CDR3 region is CASSLVGAPDNSPLHF. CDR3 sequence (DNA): TGTGCCAGCAGCTTGGTAGGGGCACCGGATAATTCACCCCTCCACTTT.

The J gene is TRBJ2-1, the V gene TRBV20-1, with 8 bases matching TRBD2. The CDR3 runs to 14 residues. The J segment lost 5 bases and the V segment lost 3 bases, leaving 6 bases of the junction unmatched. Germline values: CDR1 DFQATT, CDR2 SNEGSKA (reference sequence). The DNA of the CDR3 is TGCAGTGCTAGTCCTGCGGGGGGAAACAATGAGCAGTTCTTC. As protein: CSASPAGGNNEQFF.

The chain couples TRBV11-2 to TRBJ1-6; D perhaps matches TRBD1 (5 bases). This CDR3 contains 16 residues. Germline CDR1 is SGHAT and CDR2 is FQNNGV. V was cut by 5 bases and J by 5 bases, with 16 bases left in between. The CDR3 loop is CASSPTRAGNNSPLHF. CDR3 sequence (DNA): TGTGCCAGCAGCCCCACCCGGGCAGGGAATAATTCACCCCTCCACTTT.

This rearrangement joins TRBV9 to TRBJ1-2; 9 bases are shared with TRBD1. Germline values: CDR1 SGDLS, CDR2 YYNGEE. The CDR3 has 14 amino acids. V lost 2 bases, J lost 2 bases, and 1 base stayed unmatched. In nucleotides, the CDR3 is TGTGCCAGCAGCGTCGGGACAGGGAACTATGGCTACACCTTC. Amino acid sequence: CASSVGTGNYGYTF. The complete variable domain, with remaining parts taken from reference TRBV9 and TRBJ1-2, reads DSGVTQTPKHLITATGQRVTLRCSPRSGDLSVYWYQQSLDQGLQFLIQYYNGEERAKGNILERFSAQQFPDLHSELNLSSLELGDSALYFCASSVGTGNYGYTFGSGTRLTVV.

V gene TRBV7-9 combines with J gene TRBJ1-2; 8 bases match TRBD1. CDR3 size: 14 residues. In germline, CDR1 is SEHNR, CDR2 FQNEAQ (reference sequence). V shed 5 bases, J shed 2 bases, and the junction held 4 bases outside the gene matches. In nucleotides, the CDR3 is TGTGCCAGCAGCAGCCAGGGGGCGAACTATGGCTACACCTTC. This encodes CASSSQGANYGYTF. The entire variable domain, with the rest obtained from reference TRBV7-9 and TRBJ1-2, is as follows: DTGVSQNPRHKITKRGQNVTFRCDPISEHNRLYWYRQTLGQGPEFLTYFQNEAQLEKSRLLSDRFSAERPKGSFSTLEIQRTEQGDSAMYLCASSSQGANYGYTFGSGTRLTVV.

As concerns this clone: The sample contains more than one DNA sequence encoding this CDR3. CDR3 sequence (DNA): TGTGCCATCAGTGACCCCGACAGGGGCGACGGCTACACCTTC. Residues: CAISDPDRGDGYTF. The chain links TRBV10-3 to TRBJ1-2; TRBD1 agrees at 8 bases. The CDR3 spans 14 residues. Germline assignment: CDR1 ENHRY and CDR2 SYGVKD. Germline trimming cut 3 bases from V and 8 bases from J; bases unmatched to any gene: 8.

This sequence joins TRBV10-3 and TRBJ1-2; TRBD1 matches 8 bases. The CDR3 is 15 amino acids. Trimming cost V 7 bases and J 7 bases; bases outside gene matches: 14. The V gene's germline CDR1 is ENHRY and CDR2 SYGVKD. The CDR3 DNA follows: TGTGCCATCACCAAACGAGGACAGGGAGAGGCTGGCTACACCTTC. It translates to CAITKRGQGEAGYTF.

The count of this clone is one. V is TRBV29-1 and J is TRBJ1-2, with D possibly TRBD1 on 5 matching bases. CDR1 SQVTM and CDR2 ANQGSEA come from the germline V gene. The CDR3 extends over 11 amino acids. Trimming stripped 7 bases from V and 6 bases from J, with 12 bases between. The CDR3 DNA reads TGCAGCGGGGGTGGAGGGGATGGCTACACCTTC. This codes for CSGGGGDGYTF. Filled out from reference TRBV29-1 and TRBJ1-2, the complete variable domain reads SAVISQKPSRDICQRGTSLTIQCQVDSQVTMMFWYRQQPGQSLTLIATANQGSEATYESGFVIDKFPISRPNLTFSTLTVSNMSPEDSSIYLCSGGGGDGYTFGSGTRLTVV.

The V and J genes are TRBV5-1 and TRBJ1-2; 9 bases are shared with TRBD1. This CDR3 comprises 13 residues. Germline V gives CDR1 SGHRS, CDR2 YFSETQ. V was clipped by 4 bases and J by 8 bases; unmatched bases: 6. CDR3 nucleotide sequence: TGCGCCAGCAGCCTCGGGACAGGGTACGGCTACACCTTC. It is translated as CASSLGTGYGYTF. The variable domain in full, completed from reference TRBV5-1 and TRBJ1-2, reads KAGVTQTPRYLIKTRGQQVTLSCSPISGHRSVSWYQQTPGQGLQFLFEYFSETQRNKGNFPGRFSGRQFSNSRSEMNVSTLELGDSALYLCASSLGTGYGYTFGSGTRLTVV.

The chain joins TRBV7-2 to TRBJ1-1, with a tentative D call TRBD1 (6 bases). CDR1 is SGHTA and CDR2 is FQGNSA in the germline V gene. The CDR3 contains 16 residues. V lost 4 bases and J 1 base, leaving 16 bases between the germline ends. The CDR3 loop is CASSSQGGTSNTEAFF. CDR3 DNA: TGTGCCAGCAGCTCCCAAGGGGGGACATCGAACACTGAAGCTTTCTTT.

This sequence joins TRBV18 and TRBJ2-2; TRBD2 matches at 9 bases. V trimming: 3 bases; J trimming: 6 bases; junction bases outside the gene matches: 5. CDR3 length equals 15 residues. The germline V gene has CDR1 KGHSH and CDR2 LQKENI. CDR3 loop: CASSPRLAGSGELFF. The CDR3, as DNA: TGTGCCAGCTCACCTCGGCTAGCGGGGTCCGGGGAGCTGTTTTTT.

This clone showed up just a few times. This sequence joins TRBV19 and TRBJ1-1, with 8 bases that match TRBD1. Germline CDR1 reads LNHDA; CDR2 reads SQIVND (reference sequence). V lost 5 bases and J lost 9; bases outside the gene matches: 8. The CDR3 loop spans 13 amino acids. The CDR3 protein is CASSPGQGGKAFF. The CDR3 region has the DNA TGTGCCAGTAGTCCTGGACAGGGCGGAAAAGCTTTCTTT.

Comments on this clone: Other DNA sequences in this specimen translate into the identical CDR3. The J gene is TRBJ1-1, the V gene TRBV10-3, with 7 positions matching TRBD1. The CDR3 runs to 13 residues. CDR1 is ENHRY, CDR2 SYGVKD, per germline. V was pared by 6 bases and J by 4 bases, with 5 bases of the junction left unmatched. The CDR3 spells CAIRGQGGTEAFF. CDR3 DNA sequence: TGTGCCATCAGGGGGCAGGGGGGCACTGAAGCTTTCTTT.

The CDR3 loop is CASSLGGGGPQETQYF. The CDR3 nucleotides read TGTGCCAGCAGCTTAGGGGGCGGGGGGCCACAAGAGACCCAGTACTTC. The chain links TRBV7-8 to TRBJ2-5; 8 nucleotides match TRBD2. This CDR3 has 16 residues. CDR1 and CDR2 (germline): SGHVS, FQNEAQ. With V trimmed by 1 base and J by 2 bases, 6 bases remained unmatched.

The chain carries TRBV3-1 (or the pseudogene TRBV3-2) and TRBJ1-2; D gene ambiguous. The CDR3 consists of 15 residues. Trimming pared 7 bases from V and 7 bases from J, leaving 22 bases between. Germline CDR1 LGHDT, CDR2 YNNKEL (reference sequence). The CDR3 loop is CASTGSGLARGGYTF. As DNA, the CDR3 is TGTGCCAGCACCGGATCCGGCCTGGCCCGGGGTGGCTACACCTTC.

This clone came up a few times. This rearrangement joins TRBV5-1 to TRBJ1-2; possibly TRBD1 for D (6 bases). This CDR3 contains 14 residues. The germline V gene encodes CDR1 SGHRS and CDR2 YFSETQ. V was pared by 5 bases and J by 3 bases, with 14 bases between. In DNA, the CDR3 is TGCGCCAGCAGGGGGGCCGGGGTTGACTATGGCTACACCTTC. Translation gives CASRGAGVDYGYTF.

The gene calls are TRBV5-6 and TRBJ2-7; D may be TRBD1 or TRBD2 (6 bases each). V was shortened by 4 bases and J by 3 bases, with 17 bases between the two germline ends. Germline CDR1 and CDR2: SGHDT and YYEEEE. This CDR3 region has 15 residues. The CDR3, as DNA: TGTGCCAGCAGCCCGGAGGGGGAGTTGATCTACGAGCAGTACTTC. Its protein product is CASSPEGELIYEQYF.